Reported below is one T cell receptor (beta chain). Trimming shortened V by 4 bases and J by 2 bases, and 12 bases separated the two germline ends. Per the germline V gene, CDR1 is MNHNY and CDR2 is SVGAGI (reference sequence). This CDR3 comprises 14 residues. The sample originates from a study of blood T cell repertoires in COVID-19. On the study more broadly: Sites across the United States, Italy and Spain contributed samples from acute and convalescent COVID-19.

Only in-frame clones appear in the TCRdb table, and some are missing; sequencing was by immunoSEQ multiplex PCR. This table has 300,000 or so clones, about 85% appearing once. V usage is TRBV6-6 and J usage is TRBJ2-7, with D perhaps TRBD1 (6 bases). Input material: PBMCs or T cells enriched from blood (not recorded which). The sequence was obtained from a woman in her thirties who had recovered from COVID-19. The CDR3 bases are TGTGCCAGCAGTTTACCCCGGGACACCTACGAGCAGTACTTC. It is translated as CASSLPRDTYEQYF.